This T cell receptor (beta chain) is drawn from a study of T cells expressing NK-cell markers (dated by TCRdb to about 2020). As for the study more broadly: Three sorted T-cell subsets (CD3+CD56+NKG2C+, CD3+CD56+NKG2C- and CD3+CD56-NKG2C+) from fewer than 10 donors had their TCR beta-chain repertoires profiled. Among the eight sequenced donors, seven were HCMV-seropositive and one was HCMV-seronegative. The eight sequenced donors were randomly selected healthy volunteers, three men and five women. The libraries were sequenced on Illumina HiSeq 2000/2500, MiSeq or NextSeq, producing 2 x 150 bp reads. General study outcomes and caveats: It remained unclear whether the expanded NKG2C-expressing T cell clones were specific for HCMV antigens. Those dominant clonotypes were again the most abundant among CD3+CD56-NKG2C+ cells in several donors, at about 25-60.1%. In several donors, the dominant CD3+CD56+NKG2C+ clonotypes were found to rank among the top 10 CD8+ clonotypes and to make up 1.0-7.0% of CD8+ T cells.

A note on this clonotype: The target of this receptor is not known.

To determine HCMV serostatus, a commercial ELISA kit was used to detect HCMV-specific IgG in serum. Ficoll density gradient centrifugation was used to isolate peripheral blood mononuclear cells from blood. Instrument on record: Illumina HiSeq 2000. The TCR beta cDNA libraries were made using 5'RACE template switching, a step that added both a universal primer site and unique molecular identifiers. cDNA synthesis was primed from the TCR beta constant segment, followed by two successive PCR amplification steps. Per the source publication's procedure: Reads were demultiplexed and grouped by UMI with MIGEC, and clonotypes were assembled and quantified with MiTCR. Only TCR cDNA sequences supported by at least two reads were kept to exclude erroneous sequences. The tcR package was used for downstream repertoire analysis, and clonotypes were matched across fractions by CDR3 nucleotide sequence plus V segment. VDJmatch was used to annotate antigen specificity against VDJdb, with one amino acid substitution in CDR3 permitted. Following reprocessing of the reads by TCRdb, the data hold one row per CDR3 protein sequence and no DNA is available. The V and J calls shown here were made by TCRdb, not taken from the authors' results. The table held for this sample gives 550,000 to 600,000 distinct CDR3 sequences. The ten largest clonotypes hold 3% to 4.5% of the sample.

The receptor was derived from a man aged 18 to 30 in good health. Donor details come from another sample of the same person, matched by shared clones. What was sequenced was blood T cells: a sorted CD56 or NKG2C T cell subset, CD4+ or CD8+ T cells, or bulk PBMC T cells (not recorded which).

The CDR3 reads CASSLGQGRDAEAFF. The V and J segments used are TRBV5-1 and TRBJ1-1; with no DNA, the TCRdb D assignment of TRBD1 cannot be verified. From the cysteine through the phenylalanine, the CDR3 covers 15 amino acids. No DNA sequence was recorded. Taken from the germline V gene, the CDR1 and CDR2 loops are SGHRS and YFSETQ.